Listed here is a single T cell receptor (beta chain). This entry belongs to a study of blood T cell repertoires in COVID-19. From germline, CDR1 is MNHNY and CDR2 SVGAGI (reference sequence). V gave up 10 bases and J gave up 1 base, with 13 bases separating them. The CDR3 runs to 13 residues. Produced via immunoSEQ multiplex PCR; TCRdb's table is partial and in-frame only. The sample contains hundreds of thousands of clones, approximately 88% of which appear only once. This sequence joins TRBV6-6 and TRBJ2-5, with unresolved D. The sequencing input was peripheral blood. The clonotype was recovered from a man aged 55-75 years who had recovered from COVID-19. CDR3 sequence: CATTRSFQETQYF. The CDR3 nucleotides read TGTGCCACCACTCGGAGCTTCCAAGAGACCCAGTACTTC.